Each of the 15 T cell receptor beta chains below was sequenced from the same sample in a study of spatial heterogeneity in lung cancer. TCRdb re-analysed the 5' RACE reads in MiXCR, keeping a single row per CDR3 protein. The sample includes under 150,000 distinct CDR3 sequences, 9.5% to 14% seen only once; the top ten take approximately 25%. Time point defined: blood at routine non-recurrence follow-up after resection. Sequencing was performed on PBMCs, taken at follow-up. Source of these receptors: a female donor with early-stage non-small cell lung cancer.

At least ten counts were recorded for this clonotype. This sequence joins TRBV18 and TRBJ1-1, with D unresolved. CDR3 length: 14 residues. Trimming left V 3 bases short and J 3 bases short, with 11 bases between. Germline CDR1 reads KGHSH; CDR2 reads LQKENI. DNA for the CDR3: TGTGCCAGCTCACCCGGGAGAATGGACACTGAAGCTTTCTTT. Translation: CASSPGRMDTEAFF.

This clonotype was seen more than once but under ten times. The CDR3 DNA sequence: TGCGCCAGCAGCCCAGGACAGGGAGGTGTCACAGATACGCAGTATTTT. Its protein product is CASSPGQGGVTDTQYF. V gene TRBV4-3 combines with J gene TRBJ2-3; the match to TRBD1 covers 8 bases. The V gene's germline CDR1 is LGHNA and CDR2 YSLEER. J gave up 2 bases and V 4 bases, and 8 bases lay outside the gene matches. The CDR3 is 16 residues long.

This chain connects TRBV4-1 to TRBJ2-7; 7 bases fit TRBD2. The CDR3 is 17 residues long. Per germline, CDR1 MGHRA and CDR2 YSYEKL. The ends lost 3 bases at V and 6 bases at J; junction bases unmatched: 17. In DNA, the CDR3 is TGCGCCAGCAGCCACGCCATTCCTCAGCGGGGTGCGCGCGAGCAGTACTTC. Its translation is CASSHAIPQRGAREQYF.

DNA of the CDR3: TGTGCCAGCAGCCGAACAGGCAGTACCCAAGAGACCCAGTACTTC. It specifies CASSRTGSTQETQYF. This chain uses TRBV6-2 or TRBV6-3 with TRBJ2-5; tentative D call: TRBD1 (5 bases). Germline lookup yields CDR1 MNHEY and CDR2 SVGEGT. Trimming took 6 bases from V and 1 from J, leaving 15 bases between them. The CDR3 runs 15 residues.

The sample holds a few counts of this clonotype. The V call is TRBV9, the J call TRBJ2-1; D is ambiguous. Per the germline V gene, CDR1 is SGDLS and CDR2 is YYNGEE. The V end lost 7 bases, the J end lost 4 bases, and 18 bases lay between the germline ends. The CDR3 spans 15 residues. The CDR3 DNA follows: TGTGCCAGCGGGCTTCACCAGGCGACGTACAATGAGCAGTTCTTC. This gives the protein CASGLHQATYNEQFF.

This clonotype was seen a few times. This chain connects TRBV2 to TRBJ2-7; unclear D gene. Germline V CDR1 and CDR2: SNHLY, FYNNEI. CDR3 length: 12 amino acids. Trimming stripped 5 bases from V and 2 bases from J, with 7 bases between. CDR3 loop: CASSSEAYEQYF. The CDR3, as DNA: TGTGCCAGCAGTTCGGAAGCCTACGAGCAGTACTTC.

The CDR3 DNA follows: TGTGCCAGCAGTTTTCTAGTCTCTCACGAGCAGTACTTC. Its translation is CASSFLVSHEQYF. The chain employs TRBV12-3 or TRBV12-4 and TRBJ2-7; D is ambiguous. V was cut by 3 bases and J by 5 bases, with 11 bases left in between. The CDR3 sequence is 13 residues long.

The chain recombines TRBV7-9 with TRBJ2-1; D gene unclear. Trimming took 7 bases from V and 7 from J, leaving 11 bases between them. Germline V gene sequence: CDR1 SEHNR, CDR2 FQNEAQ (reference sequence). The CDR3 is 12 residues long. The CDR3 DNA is TGTGCCAGCATCAGTACTGTTAATGAGCAGTTCTTC. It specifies CASISTVNEQFF.

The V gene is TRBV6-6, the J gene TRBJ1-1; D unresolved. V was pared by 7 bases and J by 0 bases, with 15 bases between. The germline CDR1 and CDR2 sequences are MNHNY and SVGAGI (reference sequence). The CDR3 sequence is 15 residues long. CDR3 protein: CASTPGRIMNTEAFF. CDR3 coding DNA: TGTGCCAGCACTCCGGGGAGGATCATGAACACTGAAGCTTTCTTT.

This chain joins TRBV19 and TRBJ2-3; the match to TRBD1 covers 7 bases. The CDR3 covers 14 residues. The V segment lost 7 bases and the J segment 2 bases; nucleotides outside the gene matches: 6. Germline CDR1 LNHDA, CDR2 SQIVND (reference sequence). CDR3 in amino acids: CASTEGAHTDTQYF. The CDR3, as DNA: TGTGCCAGTACTGAGGGGGCTCACACAGATACGCAGTATTTT.

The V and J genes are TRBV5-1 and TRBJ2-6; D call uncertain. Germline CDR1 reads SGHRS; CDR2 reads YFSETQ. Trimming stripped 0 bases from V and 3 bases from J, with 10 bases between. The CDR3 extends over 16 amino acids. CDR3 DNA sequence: TGCGCCAGCAGCTTGGGAGGAGTAGTTGGGGCCAACGTCCTGACTTTC. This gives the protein CASSLGGVVGANVLTF.

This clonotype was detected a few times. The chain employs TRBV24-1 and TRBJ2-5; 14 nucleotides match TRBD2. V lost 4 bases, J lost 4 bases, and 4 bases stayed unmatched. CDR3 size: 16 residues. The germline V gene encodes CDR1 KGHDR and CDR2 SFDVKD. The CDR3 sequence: CATSEATSGRAETQYF. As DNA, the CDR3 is TGTGCCACCAGTGAAGCGACTAGCGGGAGGGCAGAGACCCAGTACTTC.

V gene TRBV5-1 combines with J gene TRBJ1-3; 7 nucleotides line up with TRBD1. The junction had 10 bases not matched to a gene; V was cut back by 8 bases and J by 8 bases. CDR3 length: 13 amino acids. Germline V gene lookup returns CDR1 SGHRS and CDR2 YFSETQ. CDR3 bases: TGCGCCAGAAGCCCGGACAGGTTGGACACCATATATTTT. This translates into CARSPDRLDTIYF.

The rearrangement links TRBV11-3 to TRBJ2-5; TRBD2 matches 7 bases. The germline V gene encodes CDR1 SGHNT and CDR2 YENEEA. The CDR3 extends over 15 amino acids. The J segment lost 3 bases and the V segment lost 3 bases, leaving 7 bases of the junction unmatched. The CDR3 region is CASSFYPSGEETQYF. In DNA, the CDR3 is TGTGCCAGCAGCTTCTATCCTAGCGGAGAAGAGACCCAGTACTTC.

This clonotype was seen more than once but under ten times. The CDR3 nucleotides are TGCAGCTCTAGAGGGGCTAGAGGCGGTGAGCAGTTCTTC. This sequence encodes CSSRGARGGEQFF. The chain uses TRBV29-1 and TRBJ2-1; D is perhaps TRBD1 or TRBD2 (5 bases each). Germline CDR1 reads SQVTM; CDR2 reads ANQGSEA. This CDR3 region has 13 residues. The V end lost 8 bases, the J end lost 9 bases, and 20 bases lay between the germline ends.